These 19 T cell receptor beta chains share one sample of origin, sequenced in a study of blood T cell repertoires in COVID-19. Libraries were prepared by immunoSEQ multiplex PCR; TCRdb keeps only in-frame clonotypes and omits some of them. Among about 260,000 clones listed, around 87% were seen once. Input material: peripheral blood. The receptors here all came from a middle-aged woman who had recovered from COVID-19.

In its sample, this clone was seen many times. This chain joins TRBV10-1 and TRBJ1-4; D gene uncertain. Germline V gene sequence: CDR1 WNHNN, CDR2 SYGVQD (reference sequence). This CDR3 comprises 13 residues. With 6 bases removed from V and 7 bases from J, the gap between germline ends came to 12 bases. This CDR3 is CASSASRFEKLFF. CDR3 nucleotide sequence: TGCGCCAGCAGCGCCTCGCGGTTTGAAAAACTGTTTTTT.

This sequence joins TRBV6-6 and TRBJ2-3; D call uncertain. The germline gives CDR1 MNHNY, CDR2 SVGAGI (reference sequence). V lost 7 bases, J lost 4 bases, and 9 bases lay in between. The CDR3 has 12 amino acids. CDR3 sequence reads: CASKSVPDTQYF. The CDR3, as DNA: TGTGCCAGCAAGAGCGTTCCAGATACGCAGTATTTT.

This chain joins TRBV2 and TRBJ2-1; the match to TRBD2 covers 15 bases. Unmatched junction bases numbered 7, after V lost 6 bases and J lost 7 bases. The CDR3 consists of 16 residues. Looked up from germline, CDR1 is SNHLY and CDR2 is FYNNEI. This chain's CDR3 is CASRHPGLAGGNEQFF. The CDR3 region has the DNA TGTGCCAGCAGACACCCCGGACTAGCGGGGGGGAATGAGCAGTTCTTC.

This chain connects TRBV7-6 to TRBJ1-1, with a weak D call TRBD1 (5 bases). The CDR3 covers 13 residues. CDR1 and CDR2 from the germline V gene are SGHVS and FNYEAQ. Deletions cut 5 bases from V and 4 bases from J, with 11 bases between. CDR3 nucleotide sequence: TGTGCCAGCAGCGCCGGACATGCCACTGAAGCTTTCTTT. Translating it yields CASSAGHATEAFF.

The chain recombines TRBV11-2 with TRBJ2-3, with 8 bases aligning to TRBD2. The CDR3 loop spans 18 amino acids. The J segment lost 4 bases and the V segment lost 1 base, leaving 13 bases of the junction unmatched. Per germline, CDR1 SGHAT and CDR2 FQNNGV. Here the CDR3 reads CASSLGFGGAQIADTQYF. In DNA, the CDR3 is TGTGCCAGCAGCTTAGGTTTCGGGGGGGCTCAAATAGCAGATACGCAGTATTTT.

This clone was counted once. The chain is built from TRBV30 and TRBJ2-1; 7 bases match TRBD1. Trimming at V came to 5 bases and at J to 5 bases, leaving 15 bases not matched to a gene. The CDR3 length is 16 residues. Per germline, CDR1 GTSNPN and CDR2 SVGIG (reference sequence). The CDR3 reads CAWEAEDPGTDNEQFF. CDR3 sequence (DNA): TGTGCCTGGGAGGCCGAAGACCCCGGGACAGACAATGAGCAGTTCTTC.

This chain uses TRBV12-5 with TRBJ1-5; unclear D gene. V shed 0 bases and J shed 11 bases, with 11 bases lying between them. CDR3 size: 13 residues. Germline V gene lookup returns CDR1 LGHNT and CDR2 FRNRAP. The DNA of the CDR3 is TGTGCTAGTGGTTTGGTAGAGGGAAGGGCCCAGCATTTT. Its protein is CASGLVEGRAQHF. Full variable domain (outside the CDR3, taken from reference TRBV12-5 and TRBJ1-5): DARVTQTPRHKVTEMGQEVTMRCQPILGHNTVFWYRQTMMQGLELLAYFRNRAPLDDSGMPKDRFSAEMPDATLATLKIQPSEPRDSAVYFCASGLVEGRAQHFGDGTRLSIL.

This chain links TRBV5-1 with TRBJ2-2; 9 nucleotides agree with TRBD1. The germline V gene encodes CDR1 SGHRS and CDR2 YFSETQ. The CDR3 sequence is 15 residues long. With 7 bases clipped from V and 5 bases from J, the junction kept 9 bases outside the gene matches. CDR3 amino acids: CASRAGTGRTGELFF. The CDR3, as DNA: TGCGCCAGCCGCGCCGGGACAGGGCGAACCGGGGAGCTGTTTTTT.

CDR3: CASSSQGKGEETQYF. CDR3 coding DNA: TGCGCCAGCAGCTCACAGGGGAAAGGGGAAGAGACCCAGTACTTC. This chain links TRBV5-1 with TRBJ2-5; the match to TRBD1 covers 7 bases. The CDR3 runs to 15 residues. Per germline, CDR1 SGHRS and CDR2 YFSETQ. V shed 3 bases and J 3 bases; nucleotides not matched to a gene: 8.

The chain has TRBV2 and TRBJ2-7, with 9 bases lining up with TRBD1. This CDR3 contains 15 residues. V trimming: 4 bases; J trimming: 5 bases; junction bases outside the gene matches: 9. CDR1 is SNHLY and CDR2 is FYNNEI in the germline V gene. The CDR3 sequence: CASSGGQGNLDEQYF. CDR3 bases: TGTGCCAGCAGTGGCGGACAGGGGAATTTGGACGAGCAGTACTTC.

The sample holds one count of this clone. The V gene is TRBV5-4, the J gene TRBJ1-2, with D perhaps TRBD1 (5 bases). Germline loops: CDR1 SGHNT, CDR2 YYREEE (reference sequence). This CDR3 is 14 amino acids long. Trimming pared 3 bases from V and 2 bases from J, leaving 11 bases between. This CDR3 reads CASSSFGGNYGYTF. CDR3 coding DNA: TGTGCCAGCAGCTCCTTTGGGGGGAACTATGGCTACACCTTC. Drawing the rest from reference TRBV5-4 and TRBJ1-2, the complete variable domain is ETGVTQSPTHLIKTRGQQVTLRCSSQSGHNTVSWYQQALGQGPQFIFQYYREEENGRGNFPPRFSGLQFPNYSSELNVNALELDDSALYLCASSSFGGNYGYTFGSGTRLTVV.

The rearrangement links TRBV9 to TRBJ2-3, with a possible D match to TRBD2 (6 bases). Germline-derived CDR1 and CDR2 are SGDLS and YYNGEE. V lost 0 bases and J lost 7, with 12 bases in between. This CDR3 has 14 amino acids. CDR3 in amino acids: CASSVALGGNTQYF. CDR3 in DNA: TGTGCCAGCAGCGTAGCCCTGGGGGGTAATACGCAGTATTTT. Full variable domain (missing parts from reference TRBV9 and TRBJ2-3): DSGVTQTPKHLITATGQRVTLRCSPRSGDLSVYWYQQSLDQGLQFLIQYYNGEERAKGNILERFSAQQFPDLHSELNLSSLELGDSALYFCASSVALGGNTQYFGPGTRLTVL.

The chain uses TRBV12-3 or TRBV12-4 and TRBJ2-1; 7 nucleotides align to TRBD1. V trimming: 4 bases; J trimming: 9 bases; junction bases outside the gene matches: 6. This CDR3 spans 13 amino acids. CDR3 in DNA: TGTGCCAGCAGTTCCCCGACAGGGAGTGAGCAGTTCTTC. Translating it yields CASSSPTGSEQFF.

J is TRBJ2-2 and V is TRBV5-4; 7 bases map to TRBD2. The junction had 9 bases not matched to a gene; V was cut back by 3 bases and J by 7 bases. The CDR3 length is 15 residues. Germline V gives CDR1 SGHNT, CDR2 YYREEE (reference sequence). The CDR3 nucleotides are TGTGCCAGCAGCTCGGGCTCTAGCGGAGGCGGGGAGCTGTTTTTT. This encodes CASSSGSSGGGELFF.

The chain links TRBV10-1 to TRBJ1-5, with 9 bases identical to TRBD1. CDR1 is WNHNN, CDR2 SYGVQD, per germline (reference sequence). Trimming took 6 bases from V and 6 from J; bases not matched to a gene: 15. The CDR3 has 17 amino acids. Here the CDR3 DNA reads TGCGCCAGCAGCCCCGCGGCTCGGACAGGGGCGGCTCAGCCCCAGCATTTT. Translating gives CASSPAARTGAAQPQHF.

The CDR3 bases are TGTGCCAGCAGCCGGGGGGGCAGAAATTATAATTCACCCCTCCACTTT. Translating gives CASSRGGRNYNSPLHF. This chain links TRBV4-2 with TRBJ1-6, with D possibly TRBD1 on 6 matching bases. CDR3 length: 16 amino acids. V lost 4 bases, J lost 4 bases, and 14 bases lay in between. Germline V gene data show CDR1 as LGHNA and CDR2 as YNFKEQ.

The chain employs TRBV12-3 or TRBV12-4 and TRBJ1-1; no clear D. CDR3 length: 12 residues. The V and J ends lost 3 bases and 3 bases respectively, with 5 bases between them. CDR3: CASSFSDTEAFF. CDR3 bases: TGTGCCAGCAGTTTCTCCGACACTGAAGCTTTCTTT.

The chain recombines TRBV7-9 with TRBJ2-2; tentative D call: TRBD1 (5 bases). The CDR3 extends over 13 amino acids. V dropped 6 bases and J dropped 6 bases, with 11 bases sitting between them. Per germline, CDR1 SEHNR and CDR2 FQNEAQ (reference sequence). CDR3 DNA sequence: TGTGCCAGCAGGTCAGGGCGCTCCGGGGAGCTGTTTTTT. It encodes CASRSGRSGELFF.

This rearrangement joins TRBV19 to TRBJ1-1, with D hard to call. Deletions cut 3 bases from V and 8 bases from J, with 16 bases between. Germline V gene sequence: CDR1 LNHDA, CDR2 SQIVND (reference sequence). The CDR3 is 14 residues long. CDR3 DNA sequence: TGTGCCAGTAGTATGCTGGGATGGGAGGACGAAGCTTTCTTT. Translated, it gives CASSMLGWEDEAFF. Combining the CDR3 with reference TRBV19 and TRBJ1-1 gives the whole variable domain DGGITQSPKYLFRKEGQNVTLSCEQNLNHDAMYWYRQDPGQGLRLIYYSQIVNDFQKGDIAEGYSVSREKKESFPLTVTSAQKNPTAFYLCASSMLGWEDEAFFGQGTRLTVV.